In its sample, the clone carrying this TCR beta chain was seen once. This CDR3 contains 13 residues. Original methodology: The assay estimated nucleated cells by amplifying reference gene primers. The repertoire was sequenced with immunoSEQ multiplex PCR; TCRdb's copy has only in-frame clones and lacks some. The DNA was the basis for D and trimming; V, J and clone size are from that table. The data hold 100,000 to 150,000 clones, with approximately 82% observed a single time. The data were taken from a study of blood T cell repertoires in COVID-19. Overall study context: Researchers got acute and convalescent COVID-19 samples from the United States, Italy and Spain.

The chain combines TRBV21-1 with TRBJ1-5; the table names TRBD1, a call not compared with the DNA. TRBV21-1 has pseudogene status. The sequence was collected from a woman aged 45 to 65 with acute or convalescent COVID-19. Sequenced input: peripheral blood. CDR3 residues: CANRTGRNQPQHF. The CDR3 coding sequence is TGTGCAAACCGTACAGGGCGGAATCAGCCCCAGCATTTT.